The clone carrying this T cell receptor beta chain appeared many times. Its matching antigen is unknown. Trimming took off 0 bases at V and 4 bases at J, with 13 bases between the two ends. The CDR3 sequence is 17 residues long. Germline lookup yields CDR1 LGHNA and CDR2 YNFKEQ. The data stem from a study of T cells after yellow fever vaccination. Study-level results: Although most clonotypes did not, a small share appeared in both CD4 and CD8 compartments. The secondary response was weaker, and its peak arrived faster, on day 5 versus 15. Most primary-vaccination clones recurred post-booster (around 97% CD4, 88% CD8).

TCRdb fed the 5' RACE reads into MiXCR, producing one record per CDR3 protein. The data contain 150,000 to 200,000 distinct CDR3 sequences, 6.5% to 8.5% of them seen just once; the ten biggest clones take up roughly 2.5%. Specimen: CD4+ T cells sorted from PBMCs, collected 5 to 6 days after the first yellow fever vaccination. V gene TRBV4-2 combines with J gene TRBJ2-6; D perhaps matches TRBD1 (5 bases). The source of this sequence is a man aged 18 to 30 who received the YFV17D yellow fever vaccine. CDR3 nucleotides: TGTGCCAGCAGCCAAGATGGGGCACATCTCGGGGCCAACGTCCTGACTTTC. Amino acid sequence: CASSQDGAHLGANVLTF.